The rows below give T cell receptor beta chains drawn from one sample of a study of T cells in Graves' hyperthyroidism and ophthalmopathy. MiXCR, applied by TCRdb to the multiplex PCR reads, yields one record per CDR3 protein. The sample consists of hundreds of thousands of distinct CDR3 sequences, roughly 15% of them appearing once. Sequencing was performed on blood. The receptors shown here come from a woman in her forties with Graves' ophthalmopathy. The CDR3 runs from the conserved cysteine through the conserved F or W. A D gene is named only where the DNA matches it firmly. Size is stated for part of the rows, as once, few or many counts, or as a class when the clone is expanded.

abundance,v_gene,j_gene,d_gene,CDR3aa,CDR3nt
many,TRBV28,TRBJ2-5,-,CASSGASRGKETQYF,TGTGCCAGCAGCGGCGCTAGCAGGGGAAAAGAGACCCAGTACTTC
many,TRBV6-2/TRBV6-3,TRBJ2-7,-,CASSYGAIEQYF,TGTGCCAGCAGTTACGGGGCTATAGAGCAGTACTTC
once,TRBV30,TRBJ1-2,-,CAWSVKGEHGYTF,TGTGCCTGGAGTGTAAAAGGCGAACATGGCTACACCTTC
many,TRBV6-2/TRBV6-3,TRBJ1-5,TRBD1,CASSPVMTGEDVSNQPQHF,TGTGCCAGCAGTCCCGTTATGACAGGGGAGGACGTAAGCAATCAGCCCCAGCATTTT
-,TRBV11-3,TRBJ1-2,-,CASSYSLTGGYTF,TGTGCCAGCAGCTACTCCTTGACAGGTGGCTACACCTTC
-,TRBV29-1,TRBJ2-4,TRBD1,CSAGTGKNIQYF,TGCAGCGCGGGGACAGGGAAAAACATTCAGTACTTC
many,TRBV2,TRBJ2-7,TRBD2,CASSEAPGRAYEQYF,TGTGCCAGCAGTGAAGCGCCCGGGAGGGCCTACGAGCAGTACTTC
many,TRBV19,TRBJ1-2,TRBD1,CASRKPGQIFFYGYTF,TGTGCCAGCCGAAAGCCGGGACAGATCTTCTTCTATGGCTACACCTTC
-,TRBV20-1,TRBJ1-1,-,CSARVTGRTMNTEAFF,TGCAGTGCTAGAGTGACCGGAAGAACCATGAACACTGAAGCTTTCTTT
many,TRBV7-9,TRBJ2-2,-,CASSLQATGELFF,TGTGCCAGCAGCCTCCAGGCCACCGGGGAGCTGTTTTTT
many,TRBV7-8,TRBJ2-7,-,CASSLGSSGREQYF,TGTGCCAGCAGCTTAGGTTCGTCGGGCCGCGAGCAGTACTTC
few,TRBV28,TRBJ1-2,-,CASSFKIPTGSNYGYTF,TGTGCCAGCAGTTTTAAAATTCCAACAGGGAGCAACTATGGCTACACCTTC
few,TRBV7-2,TRBJ2-5,-,CASSLVRGTQETQYF,TGTGCCAGCAGCTTAGTCAGAGGGACCCAAGAGACCCAGTACTTC
many,TRBV27,TRBJ2-7,TRBD2,CASRALAGGYEQYF,TGTGCCAGCAGAGCCCTAGCGGGAGGGTACGAGCAGTACTTC
many,TRBV6-1,TRBJ1-2,-,CASRTDRNYGYTF,TGTGCCAGCAGAACAGACAGGAACTATGGCTACACCTTC
many,TRBV12-3/TRBV12-4,TRBJ2-5,-,CASSRQKSIQETQYF,TGTGCCAGCAGTCGACAGAAAAGTATCCAAGAGACCCAGTACTTC
few,TRBV5-6,TRBJ2-7,TRBD1,CATQRTGEYF,TGTGCCACCCAAAGGACAGGGGAGTACTTC
many,TRBV20-1,TRBJ1-2,-,CSATTGEFGYTF,TGCAGTGCTACGACCGGAGAGTTTGGCTACACCTTC
-,TRBV3-1,TRBJ1-1,-,CASSQEGTWGTEAFF,TGTGCCAGCAGCCAAGAGGGGACCTGGGGCACTGAAGCTTTCTTT
many,TRBV30,TRBJ2-2,TRBD1,CAWSRPGQGTGELFF,TGTGCCTGGAGCCGACCGGGACAGGGAACCGGGGAGCTGTTTTTT
many,TRBV6-2/TRBV6-3,TRBJ2-3,-,CASSYRTQDTQYF,TGTGCCAGCAGTTACCGGACTCAAGATACGCAGTATTTT
-,TRBV18,TRBJ1-3,-,CASSPDRLSGNTIYF,TGTGCCAGCTCACCCGACAGGCTCTCTGGAAACACCATATATTTT
many,TRBV6-5,TRBJ2-5,TRBD1,CASNLLRGTGQETQYF,TGTGCCAGCAACCTTCTTAGAGGGACAGGGCAAGAGACCCAGTACTTC
-,TRBV30,TRBJ1-2,-,CAWSEGRGNYGYTF,TGTGCCTGGAGTGAGGGCAGGGGTAACTATGGCTACACCTTC
many,TRBV29-1,TRBJ2-7,-,CSVEDQDVVYF,TGCAGCGTTGAAGATCAAGATGTTGTCTACTTC
many,TRBV7-2,TRBJ2-7,TRBD2,CASSLISLAGAPYEQYF,TGTGCCAGCAGCTTAATATCCCTAGCGGGGGCCCCCTACGAGCAGTACTTC
many,TRBV6-1,TRBJ2-2,-,CASMKLAAGELFF,TGTGCCAGCATGAAACTAGCCGCCGGGGAGCTGTTTTTT
many,TRBV4-2,TRBJ1-5,-,CASTPSLGEGDQPQHF,TGTGCCAGCACCCCCTCCCTCGGGGAGGGGGACCAGCCCCAGCATTTT
many,TRBV28,TRBJ1-2,-,CASSFSGNYGYTF,TGTGCCAGCAGTTTCTCAGGGAACTATGGCTACACCTTC
many,TRBV4-2,TRBJ2-7,-,CASSQEGGVNPYEQYF,TGTGCCAGCAGCCAAGAAGGGGGAGTCAACCCCTACGAGCAGTACTTC
many,TRBV12-3/TRBV12-4,TRBJ2-7,TRBD1,CASSLAEQGAIYEQYF,TGTGCCAGCAGTTTAGCCGAACAGGGGGCGATCTACGAGCAGTACTTC
many,TRBV28,TRBJ2-2,TRBD2,CASSAPSGRARGMDGELFF,TGTGCCAGCAGTGCCCCTAGCGGGAGGGCCAGAGGTATGGACGGGGAGCTGTTTTTT
-,TRBV6-1,TRBJ2-7,-,CASSEGLGGREQYF,TGTGCCAGCAGTGAAGGGCTGGGCGGACGCGAGCAGTACTTC
many,TRBV20-1,TRBJ2-2,-,CSARDTRSTGELFF,TGCAGTGCTAGAGACACAAGATCCACCGGGGAGCTGTTTTTT
-,TRBV11-1,TRBJ2-4,TRBD2,CASSELAGETNIQYF,TGTGCCAGCAGCGAACTAGCGGGAGAGACAAACATTCAGTACTTC
once,TRBV19,TRBJ1-5,-,CASSIPSDIQPQHF,TGTGCCAGTAGTATCCCCTCTGACATTCAGCCCCAGCATTTT
many,TRBV9,TRBJ2-2,-,CASSMSRGELFF,TGTGCCAGCAGCATGAGCCGCGGGGAGCTGTTTTTT
few,TRBV27,TRBJ2-5,-,CASSSTWIGETQYF,TGTGCCAGCAGTTCCACTTGGATTGGGGAGACCCAGTACTTC
-,TRBV4-2,TRBJ1-3,-,CASSQEGNRVNSVTGNTIYF,TGTGCCAGCAGCCAAGAAGGCAACAGGGTCAACTCAGTAACTGGAAACACCATATATTTT
-,TRBV12-3/TRBV12-4,TRBJ1-6,-,CASSSVVSPLHF,TGTGCCAGCAGTTCGGTCGTTTCACCCCTCCACTTT
many,TRBV20-1,TRBJ1-3,TRBD1,CSAAGTGLSGNTIYF,TGCAGTGCCGCCGGGACAGGGCTCTCTGGAAACACCATATATTTT
many,TRBV12-5,TRBJ2-2,TRBD2,CASGLMGLAGDTGELFF,TGTGCTAGTGGTTTGATGGGACTAGCGGGGGACACCGGGGAGCTGTTTTTT
many,TRBV12-3/TRBV12-4,TRBJ2-4,-,CASSSGLLKDLSHIQYF,TGTGCCAGCAGTTCTGGTCTACTCAAAGACTTATCCCACATTCAGTACTTC
-,TRBV20-1,TRBJ1-1,TRBD1,CSALTGTMNTEAFF,TGCAGTGCTTTGACAGGGACGATGAACACTGAAGCTTTCTTT
many,TRBV2,TRBJ2-7,TRBD2,CASRLSTAGVSYEQYF,TGTGCCAGCAGACTGAGCACTGCGGGAGTGTCCTACGAGCAGTACTTC
few,TRBV6-2/TRBV6-3,TRBJ1-3,TRBD1,CASRLGPITGGIIGNTIYF,TGTGCCAGCAGACTCGGGCCAATTACAGGGGGAATAATTGGAAACACCATATATTTT
-,TRBV28,TRBJ2-7,-,CASNIKGSARQPEQYF,TGTGCCAGCAATATTAAGGGGAGCGCCCGCCAGCCCGAGCAGTACTTC
many,TRBV5-6,TRBJ2-7,TRBD1,CASSNGWDRGEQYF,TGTGCCAGCAGCAATGGGTGGGACAGGGGTGAGCAGTACTTC
-,TRBV20-1,TRBJ2-7,-,CSALSSGQLTYEQYF,TGCAGTGCCCTCAGTTCCGGGCAGCTAACCTACGAGCAGTACTTC